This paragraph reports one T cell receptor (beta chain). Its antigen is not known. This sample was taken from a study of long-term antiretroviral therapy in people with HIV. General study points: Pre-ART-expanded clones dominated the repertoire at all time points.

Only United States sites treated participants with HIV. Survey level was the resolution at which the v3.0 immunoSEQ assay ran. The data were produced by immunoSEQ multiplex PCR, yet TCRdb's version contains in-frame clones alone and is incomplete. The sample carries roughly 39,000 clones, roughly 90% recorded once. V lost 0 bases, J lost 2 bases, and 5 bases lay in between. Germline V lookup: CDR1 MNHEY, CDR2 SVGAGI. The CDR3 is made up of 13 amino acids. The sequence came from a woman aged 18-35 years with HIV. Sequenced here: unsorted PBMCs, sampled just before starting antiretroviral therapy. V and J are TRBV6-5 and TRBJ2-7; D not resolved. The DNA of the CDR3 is TGTGCCAGCAGTTACTCCCTTCCCTACGAGCAGTACTTC. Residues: CASSYSLPYEQYF.